This T cell receptor (beta chain) comes out of a study of T cell repertoires in cytomegalovirus infection. Overall study: An indication of both CMV infection and matching HLA type came from public TCR beta signatures.

As regards this clonotype: The antigen remains undetermined.

TCRdb itself ran the reads through MiXCR, one entry per CDR3 protein. The sample lists roughly 860,000 distinct CDR3 sequences; over 25% were seen once. This receptor was obtained from a human donor in good health (CMV status not recorded). Some clones in this sample may be carry-over from other donors' samples. The sequenced sample was cultured CD8+ T cells from PBMCs, obtained from culture after CMV antigen stimulation.

The CDR3 DNA follows: TGTGCCAGCAGCTTAGTTACAGGGGATCAGCCCCAGCATTTT. Protein product: CASSLVTGDQPQHF. The rearrangement uses TRBV7-3 and TRBJ1-5, with TRBD1 matching over 7 bases. Germline V gene lookup returns CDR1 SGHTA and CDR2 FQGTGA. This CDR3 is built from 14 residues. V was pared by 2 bases and J by 5 bases, with 3 bases of the junction left unmatched.